This TCR beta chain derives from a study of cytomegalovirus exposure and HLA in healthy donors. Germline trimming cut 1 base from V and 7 bases from J; bases unmatched to any gene: 20. This CDR3 contains 21 residues. Germline CDR1 reads MGHRA; CDR2 reads YSYEKL. The primer mix had 60 Vbeta and 13 Jbeta primers. Profiling relied on immunoSEQ multiplex PCR, and the TCRdb table lists in-frame clones only, not all of them. The sample carries approximately 120,000 clones, about 81% recorded once. This clonotype was obtained from a woman in her 30s in good health and CMV-seronegative. Sample: PBMCs. This sequence joins TRBV4-1 and TRBJ2-1, with TRBD2 matching 12 bases. CDR3 protein: CASSQGILAGGPYSVLNEQFF. CDR3 DNA sequence: TGCGCCAGCAGCCAAGGCATTCTAGCGGGAGGGCCCTATTCCGTCTTGAATGAGCAGTTCTTC.